The TCR beta chain described here comes from a study of shared clonotypes between healthy human individuals. Study details: The donor pool was made up of two women and three men aged 18 to 49. A donor's plate count was three for CD4 naive and three for CD4 memory; CD8 naive had two and CD8 memory one.

The protocol was immunoSEQ multiplex PCR, while the TCRdb copy is restricted to in-frame clones and leaves out a portion. The sample yields under 1 million clones, about 96% seen once. Study-level results: Shared clonotypes across all four donors exceeded non-shared ones in generation probability. Naive subsets generally had larger estimated richness than memory subsets.

A word on this clone: Its target is unknown.

Naivety among CD8 cells was defined by CD45RO negativity and positive CCR7 selection, thereby excluding terminally differentiated effector memory CD45RA+ cells. Germline V gives CDR1 MNHEY, CDR2 SMNVEV (reference sequence). The CDR3 is 12 residues long. V gave up 4 bases and J gave up 8 bases, with 11 bases separating them. V and J are TRBV27 and TRBJ1-2; D is perhaps TRBD1 (6 bases). The origin of this receptor is a man between 25 and 39 years old in good health. Sequenced material: naive CD8+ T cells sorted from blood. This chain's CDR3 is CASSSDRRGYTF. CDR3 bases: TGTGCCAGCAGTTCGGACAGAAGAGGCTACACCTTC.